This T cell receptor beta chain was identified during a study of OX40 agonist ivuxolimab in advanced cancers. Study context: The patients received agonistic anti-OX40 (CD134) antibody ivuxolimab. Findings and limits, study-wide: Circulating CD4+ and CD8+ T cells showed clonal expansion by week 6 at 0.1 to 3.0 mg/kg.

This clone has just one count. No antigen is known for it. Produced via immunoSEQ multiplex PCR; TCRdb's table is partial and in-frame only. The sample yields 100,000 to 150,000 clones, 90% seen once. The CDR3 consists of 14 residues. V lost 2 bases, J lost 4 bases, and 11 bases lay in between. CDR1 is MDHEN, CDR2 SYDVKM, per germline. This rearrangement joins TRBV28 to TRBJ1-2; D is uncertain. This receptor was taken from an adult with an advanced solid tumor such as melanoma, head and neck, liver or kidney cancer. The sequencing here drew on CD4+ or CD8+ T cells sorted from blood, taken in a trial of the OX40 agonist ivuxolimab. The CDR3 coding sequence is TGTGCCAGCAGTTTAGGGGTAATGGGCTATGGCTACACCTTC. Its translation is CASSLGVMGYGYTF.